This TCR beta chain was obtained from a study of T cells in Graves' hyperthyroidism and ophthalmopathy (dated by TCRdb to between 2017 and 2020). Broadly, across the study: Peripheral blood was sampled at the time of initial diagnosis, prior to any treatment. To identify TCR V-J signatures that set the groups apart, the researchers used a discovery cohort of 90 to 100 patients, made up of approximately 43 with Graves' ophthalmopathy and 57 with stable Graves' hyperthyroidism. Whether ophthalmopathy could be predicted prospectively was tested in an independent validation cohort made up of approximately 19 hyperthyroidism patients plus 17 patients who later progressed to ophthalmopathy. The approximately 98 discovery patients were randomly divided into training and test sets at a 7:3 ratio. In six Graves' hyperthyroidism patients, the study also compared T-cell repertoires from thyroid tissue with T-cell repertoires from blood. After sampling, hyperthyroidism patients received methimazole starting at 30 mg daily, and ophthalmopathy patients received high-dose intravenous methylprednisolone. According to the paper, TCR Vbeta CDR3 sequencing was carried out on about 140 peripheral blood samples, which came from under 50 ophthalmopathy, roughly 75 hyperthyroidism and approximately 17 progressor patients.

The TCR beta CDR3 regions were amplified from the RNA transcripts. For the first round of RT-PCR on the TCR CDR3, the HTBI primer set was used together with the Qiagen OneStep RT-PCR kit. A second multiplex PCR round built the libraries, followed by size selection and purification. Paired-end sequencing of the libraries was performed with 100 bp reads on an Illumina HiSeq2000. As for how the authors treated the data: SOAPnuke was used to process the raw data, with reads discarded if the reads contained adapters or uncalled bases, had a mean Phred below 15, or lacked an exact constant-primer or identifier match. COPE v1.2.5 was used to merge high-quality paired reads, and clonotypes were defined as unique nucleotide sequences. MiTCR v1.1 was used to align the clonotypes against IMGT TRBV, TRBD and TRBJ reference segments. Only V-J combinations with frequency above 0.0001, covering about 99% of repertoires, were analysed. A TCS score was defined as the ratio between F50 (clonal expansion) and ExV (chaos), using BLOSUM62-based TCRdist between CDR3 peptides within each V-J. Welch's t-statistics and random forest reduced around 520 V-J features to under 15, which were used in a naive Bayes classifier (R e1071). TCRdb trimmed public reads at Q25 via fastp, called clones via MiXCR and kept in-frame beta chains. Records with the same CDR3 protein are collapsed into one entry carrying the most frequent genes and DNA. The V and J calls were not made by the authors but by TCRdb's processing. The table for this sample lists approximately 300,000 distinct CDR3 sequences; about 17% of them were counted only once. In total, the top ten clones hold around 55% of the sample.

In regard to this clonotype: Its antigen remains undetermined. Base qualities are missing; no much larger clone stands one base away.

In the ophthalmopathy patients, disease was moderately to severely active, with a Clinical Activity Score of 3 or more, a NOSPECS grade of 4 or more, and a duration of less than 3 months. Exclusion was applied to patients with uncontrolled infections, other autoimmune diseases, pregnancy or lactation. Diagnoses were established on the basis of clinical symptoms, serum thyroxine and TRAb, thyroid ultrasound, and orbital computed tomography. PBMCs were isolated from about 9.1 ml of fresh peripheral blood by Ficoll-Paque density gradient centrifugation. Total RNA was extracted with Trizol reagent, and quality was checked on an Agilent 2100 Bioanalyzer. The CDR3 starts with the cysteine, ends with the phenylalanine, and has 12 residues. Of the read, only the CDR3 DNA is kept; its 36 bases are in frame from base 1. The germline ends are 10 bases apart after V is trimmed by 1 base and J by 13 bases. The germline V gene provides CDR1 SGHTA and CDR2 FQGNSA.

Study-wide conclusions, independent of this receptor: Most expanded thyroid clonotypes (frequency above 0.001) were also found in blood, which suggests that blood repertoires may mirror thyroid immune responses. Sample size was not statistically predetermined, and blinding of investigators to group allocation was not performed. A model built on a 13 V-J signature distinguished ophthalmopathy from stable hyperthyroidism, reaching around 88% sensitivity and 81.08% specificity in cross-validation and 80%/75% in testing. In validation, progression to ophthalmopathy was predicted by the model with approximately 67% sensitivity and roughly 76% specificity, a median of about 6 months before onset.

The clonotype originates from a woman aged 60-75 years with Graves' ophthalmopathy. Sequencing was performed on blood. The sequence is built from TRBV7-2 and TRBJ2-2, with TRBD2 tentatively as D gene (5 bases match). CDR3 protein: CASSLVRSGLFF. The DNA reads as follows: TGTGCCAGCAGCTTAGTCCGGAGCGGGCTGTTTTTT.